These 30 T cell receptor beta chains were sequenced from one sample in a study of blood T cell repertoires in COVID-19. This table comes from immunoSEQ multiplex PCR, and its TCRdb copy is limited to in-frame clones, with some not included. In the table there are over 20,000 clones, roughly 80% of which are singletons. Sequenced input: peripheral blood. These receptors came from a human donor in a cohort sampled during active COVID-19.

The chain combines TRBV6-5 with TRBJ1-3; D not resolved. Trimming removed 7 bases at V and 10 bases at J, with 11 bases between. Germline values: CDR1 MNHEY, CDR2 SVGAGI. The CDR3 has 11 amino acids. CDR3 sequence reads: CASIQDLTIYF. CDR3 coding DNA: TGTGCCAGCATCCAGGACTTAACCATATATTTT.

The chain has TRBV29-1 and TRBJ2-7; TRBD1 aligns across 8 bases. CDR3 length equals 12 residues. V lost 4 bases and J lost 6; bases outside the gene matches: 5. Germline V lookup: CDR1 SQVTM, CDR2 ANQGSEA. CDR3 sequence: CSVVRTGFEQYF. The CDR3 DNA follows: TGCAGCGTTGTTAGGACAGGGTTCGAGCAGTACTTC.

V and J are TRBV6-4 and TRBJ1-6; TRBD1 is a possible D gene (6 bases). The CDR3 extends over 14 amino acids. In germline, CDR1 is MRHNA, CDR2 SNTAGT. V lost 6 bases, J lost 9 bases, and 15 bases lay in between. In DNA form, the CDR3 reads TGTGCCAGCAGCAAAAGAGGGACAAGTTCACCCCTCCACTTT. Residues: CASSKRGTSSPLHF.

The chain joins TRBV7-3 to TRBJ1-1; 9 bases match TRBD1. The CDR3 runs 14 residues. The ends lost 5 bases at V and 4 bases at J; junction bases unmatched: 5. From germline, CDR1 is SGHTA and CDR2 FQGTGA. CDR3 nucleotides: TGTGCCAGCAGCGCCGGGACAGGGTCCACTGAAGCTTTCTTT. Its protein product is CASSAGTGSTEAFF. The variable domain in full, completed from reference TRBV7-3 and TRBJ1-1, reads GAGVSQTPSNKVTEKGKYVELRCDPISGHTALYWYRQSLGQGPEFLIYFQGTGAADDSGLPNDRFFAVRPEGSVSTLKIQRTERGDSAVYLCASSAGTGSTEAFFGQGTRLTVV.

The J gene is TRBJ2-2, the V gene TRBV6-4, with 10 nucleotides matching TRBD1. This CDR3 has 14 residues. V lost 4 bases and J lost 4; bases outside the gene matches: 0. Germline V gene lookup returns CDR1 MRHNA and CDR2 SNTAGT. The CDR3 spells CASSGTGGTGELFF. The CDR3 coding sequence is TGTGCCAGCAGTGGGACAGGGGGCACCGGGGAGCTGTTTTTT.

J is TRBJ2-2 and V is TRBV5-4; D not certain. Trimming left V 4 bases short and J 4 bases short, with 8 bases between. CDR3 size: 13 residues. Germline CDR1 is SGHNT and CDR2 is YYREEE (reference sequence). The CDR3 loop is CASSQTPTGELFF. CDR3 DNA: TGTGCCAGCAGCCAGACACCCACCGGGGAGCTGTTTTTT.

This rearrangement joins TRBV5-1 to TRBJ2-7, with D unclear. Germline values: CDR1 SGHRS, CDR2 YFSETQ. The CDR3 has 14 residues. Trimming cost V 0 bases and J 2 bases, with 9 bases left between them. CDR3 region: CASSLDRSAYEQYF. CDR3 nucleotide sequence: TGCGCCAGCAGCTTGGACAGATCAGCCTACGAGCAGTACTTC.

The chain employs TRBV5-1 and TRBJ2-1; no firm D call. The CDR3 contains 13 residues. In germline, CDR1 is SGHRS, CDR2 YFSETQ. V lost 0 bases to trimming and J lost 8 bases, with 9 bases between them. CDR3 sequence: CASSLALRYEQFF. The CDR3 DNA reads TGCGCCAGCAGCTTGGCCTTGAGGTATGAGCAGTTCTTC.

The CDR3 loop reads CAWTPGGREAFF. CDR3 bases: TGTGCCTGGACCCCTGGGGGGAGGGAAGCTTTCTTT. J is TRBJ1-1 and V is TRBV30; D may be TRBD1 (5 bases). V shed 4 bases and J shed 8 bases, with 14 bases lying between them. Germline V gene sequence: CDR1 GTSNPN, CDR2 SVGIG (reference sequence). This CDR3 contains 12 residues. Based on the CDR3 plus reference TRBV30 and TRBJ1-1, the full variable domain is SQTIHQWPATLVQPVGSPLSLECTVEGTSNPNLYWYRQAAGRGLQLLFYSVGIGQISSEVPQNLSASRPQDRQFILSSKKLLLSDSGFYLCAWTPGGREAFFGQGTRLTVV.

The CDR3 sequence is CASSLGQGIGYTF. As DNA, the CDR3 is TGTGCCAGCAGCTTAGGGCAGGGAATCGGCTACACCTTC. The chain links TRBV7-2 to TRBJ1-2; perhaps TRBD1 as D (5 bases). Germline V gene lookup returns CDR1 SGHTA and CDR2 FQGNSA. The CDR3 is 13 amino acids. Trimming cost V 1 base and J 8 bases, with 11 bases left between them.

This clone was seen just once. The CDR3 DNA reads as TGTGCCAGCAGCCAAGAAAATATGGGTACGACAGCCGCCAAAAACATTCAGTACTTC. Its translation: CASSQENMGTTAAKNIQYF. V is TRBV4-2 and J is TRBJ2-4; a weak D match, TRBD1 (5 bases). CDR3 length equals 19 residues. The V gene lost 0 bases and the J gene lost 1 base, with 19 bases spanning the gap. Germline CDR1 LGHNA, CDR2 YNFKEQ.

This clone was recorded a few times. This rearrangement joins TRBV10-3 to TRBJ2-7, with D possibly matching TRBD1 (5 bases). Germline-derived CDR1 and CDR2 are ENHRY and SYGVKD. The CDR3 covers 13 residues. V lost 3 bases, J lost 3 bases, and 9 bases lay in between. CDR3 coding DNA: TGTGCCATCAGTGACAGGGAAGGCTACGAGCAGTACTTC. Translating gives CAISDREGYEQYF.

This chain connects TRBV11-2 to TRBJ2-3, with D possibly TRBD1 on 8 matching bases. Looked up from germline, CDR1 is SGHAT and CDR2 is FQNNGV. Between the trimmed V and J ends, which lost 4 bases and 11 bases, there was a span of 19 bases. The CDR3 sequence is 14 residues long. The CDR3 DNA sequence: TGTGCCAGCAGCTCTACCAGGCACAGGGGGGGGCAGTATTTT. Protein sequence: CASSSTRHRGGQYF.

V gene TRBV5-1 combines with J gene TRBJ1-1; TRBD1 aligns across 9 bases. The germline gives CDR1 SGHRS, CDR2 YFSETQ. The CDR3 is 12 residues long. V was clipped by 3 bases and J by 11 bases; unmatched bases: 5. The CDR3 sequence is CASSWGQGEAFF. The CDR3 DNA reads TGCGCCAGCAGCTGGGGACAGGGCGAGGCTTTCTTT.

This clone was counted only a few times. The rearrangement joins TRBV20-1 to TRBJ1-2, with 7 bases matching TRBD1. The CDR3 is 11 residues long. CDR1 and CDR2 from the germline V gene are DFQATT and SNEGSKA (reference sequence). DNA of the CDR3: TGCAGCTTACAGGGGTACTATGGCTACACCTTC. It is translated as CSLQGYYGYTF.

CDR3 residues: CASNWERGQGYGYTF. Here the CDR3 DNA reads TGTGCCAGTAATTGGGAAAGGGGGCAAGGCTATGGCTACACCTTC. The rearrangement uses TRBV19 and TRBJ1-2; 7 bases are shared with TRBD1. This CDR3 contains 15 residues. V lost 7 bases, J lost 4 bases, and 12 bases stayed unmatched. Germline loops: CDR1 LNHDA, CDR2 SQIVND (reference sequence).

This chain links TRBV4-2 with TRBJ1-3; D may be TRBD1 (6 bases). Germline V gene sequence: CDR1 LGHNA, CDR2 YNFKEQ. CDR3 length equals 17 residues. V shed 0 bases and J shed 2 bases, with 14 bases lying between them. CDR3 bases: TGTGCCAGCAGCCAAGACCCCTTAGGGGGGGCTGGAAACACCATATATTTT. Residues: CASSQDPLGGAGNTIYF.

V usage is TRBV6-2 or TRBV6-3 and J usage is TRBJ2-5; TRBD1 matches at 7 bases. CDR1 and CDR2 from the germline V gene are MNHEY and SVGEGT. V was pared by 5 bases and J by 4 bases, with 10 bases of the junction left unmatched. This CDR3 has 15 residues. For the CDR3, the DNA is TGTGCCAGCAGTCGCTCCGACAGGGTGGGAGAGACCCAGTACTTC. This sequence encodes CASSRSDRVGETQYF.

The sample holds a few counts of this clone. V is TRBV20-1 and J is TRBJ1-6, with D possibly matching TRBD1 (5 bases). Trimming removed 6 bases from V and 14 bases from J, with 14 bases in between. Germline V gives CDR1 DFQATT, CDR2 SNEGSKA (reference sequence). The CDR3 has 11 amino acids. CDR3 loop: CSAPGQGSLHF. The CDR3 DNA reads as TGCAGTGCCCCTGGGCAGGGTTCCCTCCACTTT.

The chain joins TRBV7-2 to TRBJ1-2, with 7 bases aligning to TRBD1. After removal of 2 bases from V and 8 bases from J, the junction contained 5 bases not matched to a gene. CDR3 length equals 13 residues. Germline loops: CDR1 SGHTA, CDR2 FQGNSA. The CDR3 loop is CASSLQQGRGYTF. As DNA, the CDR3 is TGTGCCAGCAGCTTACAACAGGGGAGAGGCTACACCTTC.

This sequence joins TRBV18 and TRBJ2-5; possible D gene TRBD1, 5 bases. Germline V gives CDR1 KGHSH, CDR2 LQKENI. V dropped 2 bases and J dropped 4 bases, with 14 bases sitting between them. CDR3 length: 15 residues. CDR3 sequence reads: CASSPMGLPAETQYF. CDR3 nucleotide sequence: TGTGCCAGCTCACCAATGGGGCTGCCCGCAGAGACCCAGTACTTC.

The V gene is TRBV28, the J gene TRBJ1-1, with D possibly being TRBD1 (6 bases). The V and J ends lost 0 bases and 5 bases respectively, with 19 bases between them. The germline CDR1 and CDR2 sequences are MDHEN and SYDVKM. The CDR3 is 17 amino acids. The CDR3 is CASSLWQYSGVKTEAFF. CDR3 coding DNA: TGTGCCAGCAGTTTATGGCAATACTCAGGGGTCAAAACTGAAGCTTTCTTT.

This clone has more than one count but fewer than ten. The chain carries TRBV19 and TRBJ1-1; D is perhaps TRBD1 (6 bases). The CDR3 spans 14 residues. V lost 5 bases and J 1 base, leaving 11 bases between the germline ends. Per the germline V gene, CDR1 is LNHDA and CDR2 is SQIVND (reference sequence). The CDR3 bases are TGTGCCAGTAGTCCTCAGACAGGGAACACTGAAGCTTTCTTT. This sequence encodes CASSPQTGNTEAFF.

The chain joins TRBV20-1 to TRBJ1-2; 7 bases fit TRBD1. The CDR3 is 11 residues long. Germline loops: CDR1 DFQATT, CDR2 SNEGSKA (reference sequence). V lost 7 bases to trimming and J lost 4 bases; unmatched junction nucleotides: 3. The CDR3 DNA follows: TGCAGTGGGGGACAGACCTATGGCTACACCTTC. Its translation: CSGGQTYGYTF.

The gene calls are TRBV6-5 and TRBJ2-7; TRBD1 matches at 9 bases. CDR3 length equals 15 residues. Trimming cost V 2 bases and J 6 bases; bases outside gene matches: 8. Germline assignment: CDR1 MNHEY and CDR2 SVGAGI. Written as DNA, the CDR3 is TGTGCCAGCAGTTACGGCGACAGGGGGATGGGCGAGCAGTACTTC. It specifies CASSYGDRGMGEQYF.

The chain combines TRBV28 with TRBJ2-7; TRBD2 matches 10 bases. This CDR3 has 18 residues. Germline-derived CDR1 and CDR2 are MDHEN and SYDVKM. The J segment lost 0 bases and the V segment lost 3 bases, leaving 11 bases of the junction unmatched. As DNA, the CDR3 is TGTGCCAGCAGTTTCCCTATTTTACTAGCGGGAAGCTCCTACGAGCAGTACTTC. Translating gives CASSFPILLAGSSYEQYF.

The V gene is TRBV7-9, the J gene TRBJ2-5; D is unresolved. V was cut by 5 bases and J by 1 base, with 11 bases left in between. The CDR3 loop spans 14 amino acids. The germline gives CDR1 SEHNR, CDR2 FQNEAQ (reference sequence). CDR3 coding DNA: TGTGCCAGCAGCACCTCAGGTCTCCAAGAGACCCAGTACTTC. It encodes CASSTSGLQETQYF.

This chain connects TRBV28 to TRBJ1-1, with 8 bases lining up with TRBD1. Germline V lookup: CDR1 MDHEN, CDR2 SYDVKM. This CDR3 comprises 14 residues. V lost 7 bases to trimming and J lost 7 bases; unmatched junction nucleotides: 11. CDR3 sequence: CASTQVRDRSEAFF. The CDR3 DNA sequence: TGTGCCAGCACCCAAGTCCGGGACAGGAGTGAAGCTTTCTTT.

J is TRBJ2-7 and V is TRBV12-5, with 8 bases aligning to TRBD1. Germline-derived CDR1 and CDR2 are LGHNT and FRNRAP. J gave up 2 bases and V 3 bases, and 6 bases lay outside the gene matches. The CDR3 runs to 15 residues. The DNA of the CDR3 is TGTGCTAGTGGTTTCGGACAGGGACAGACCTACGAGCAGTACTTC. Protein sequence: CASGFGQGQTYEQYF.

On this clone itself: An end of the junction differs from the germline gene, which may be a read error. The chain joins TRBV18 to TRBJ2-5; 12 nucleotides line up with TRBD2. The germline V gene has CDR1 KGHSH and CDR2 LQKENI. The CDR3 extends over 18 amino acids. The CDR3 loop is CASSPRGGLAGDQETQYF. The CDR3 coding sequence is TGTGCCAGCTCCCCACGTGGGGGACTAGCGGGCGACCAAGAGACCCAGTACTTC.